One and the same sample provided the 14 T cell receptor beta chains below, sequenced in a study of blood T cell repertoires in COVID-19. Clones were sequenced by immunoSEQ multiplex PCR, and TCRdb holds only the in-frame ones, with some missing. Among around 180,000 clones listed, about 85% were seen once. The specimen sequenced was peripheral blood. These receptors all stem from an elderly woman with acute or convalescent COVID-19.

The chain uses TRBV18 and TRBJ2-7; possibly TRBD1 for D (6 bases). CDR1 and CDR2 from the germline V gene are KGHSH and LQKENI. The CDR3 extends over 13 amino acids. V lost 4 bases to trimming and J lost 0 bases, with 7 bases between them. Here the CDR3 DNA reads TGTGCCAGCTCACGGGACACCTCCTACGAGCAGTACTTC. Residues: CASSRDTSYEQYF. Based on the CDR3 plus reference TRBV18 and TRBJ2-7, the full variable domain is NAGVMQNPRHLVRRRGQEARLRCSPMKGHSHVYWYRQLPEEGLKFMVYLQKENIIDESGMPKERFSAEFPKEGPSILRIQQVVRGDSAAYFCASSRDTSYEQYFGPGTRLTVT.

The chain uses TRBV6-6 and TRBJ2-7; maybe TRBD2 (6 bases). CDR3 length: 14 residues. Germline-derived CDR1 and CDR2 are MNHNY and SVGAGI (reference sequence). The V end was cut by 5 bases, the J end by 1 base, with 12 bases between. The CDR3 loop reads CASSPSRGSYEQYF. The CDR3 DNA follows: TGTGCCAGCAGTCCCTCGCGGGGTTCCTACGAGCAGTACTTC.

The gene calls are TRBV19 and TRBJ2-2; TRBD2 matches at 9 bases. The germline V gene encodes CDR1 LNHDA and CDR2 SQIVND (reference sequence). Germline trimming cut 5 bases from V and 2 bases from J; bases unmatched to any gene: 9. The length of the CDR3 is 17 residues. In DNA, the CDR3 is TGTGCCAGTAGTGCCCCCCATAGCGGGAGTAACACCGGGGAGCTGTTTTTT. This sequence encodes CASSAPHSGSNTGELFF. Based on the CDR3 plus reference TRBV19 and TRBJ2-2, the full variable domain is DGGITQSPKYLFRKEGQNVTLSCEQNLNHDAMYWYRQDPGQGLRLIYYSQIVNDFQKGDIAEGYSVSREKKESFPLTVTSAQKNPTAFYLCASSAPHSGSNTGELFFGEGSRLTVL.

The chain recombines TRBV5-1 with TRBJ2-2; D gene uncertain. The CDR3 spans 18 residues. Trimming left V 1 base short and J 2 bases short, with 18 bases between. CDR1 is SGHRS and CDR2 is YFSETQ in the germline V gene. CDR3 in DNA: TGCGCCAGCAGCTTGTTCACTGACTTGTTCGTTAACACCGGGGAGCTGTTTTTT. Protein sequence: CASSLFTDLFVNTGELFF.

This chain uses TRBV6-5 with TRBJ2-4; 8 nucleotides agree with TRBD1. The CDR3 has 14 residues. Germline V gene sequence: CDR1 MNHEY, CDR2 SVGAGI. Trimming at V came to 7 bases and at J to 0 bases, leaving 2 bases not matched to a gene. Here the CDR3 reads CASTRGLAKNIQYF. CDR3 bases: TGTGCCAGCACCAGGGGGCTAGCCAAAAACATTCAGTACTTC.

This clone has only a few counts. This chain uses TRBV7-9 with TRBJ2-5; 10 nucleotides agree with TRBD2. The junction had 6 bases not matched to a gene; V was cut back by 7 bases and J by 1 base. This CDR3 spans 15 amino acids. Per germline, CDR1 SEHNR and CDR2 FQNEAQ (reference sequence). As DNA, the CDR3 is TGTGCCAGCAACCCCGGGACTAGCGTCCAAGAGACCCAGTACTTC. This codes for CASNPGTSVQETQYF. Variable domain in full (rest from reference TRBV7-9 and TRBJ2-5): DTGVSQNPRHKITKRGQNVTFRCDPISEHNRLYWYRQTLGQGPEFLTYFQNEAQLEKSRLLSDRFSAERPKGSFSTLEIQRTEQGDSAMYLCASNPGTSVQETQYFGPGTRLLVL.

The chain recombines TRBV7-3 with TRBJ1-1; D is uncertain. V was cut by 3 bases and J by 3 bases, with 14 bases left in between. Per germline, CDR1 SGHTA and CDR2 FQGTGA. There are 15 residues in the CDR3. In DNA, the CDR3 is TGTGCCAGCAGCTTGGCGGCTGGAGGGTACACTGAAGCTTTCTTT. The encoded protein is CASSLAAGGYTEAFF.

The chain uses TRBV5-1 and TRBJ1-4; 7 nucleotides agree with TRBD1. Germline values: CDR1 SGHRS, CDR2 YFSETQ. The J segment lost 8 bases and the V segment lost 3 bases, leaving 13 bases of the junction unmatched. The CDR3 spans 16 residues. The CDR3 spells CASSSVIEGAGEKLFF. As DNA, the CDR3 is TGCGCCAGCAGCTCGGTAATCGAGGGGGCTGGGGAAAAACTGTTTTTT.

The chain has TRBV29-1 and TRBJ1-1; D not certain. The V end was cut by 7 bases, the J end by 1 base, with 10 bases between. Germline CDR1 is SQVTM and CDR2 is ANQGSEA. This CDR3 region has 12 residues. This chain's CDR3 is CSARGGNTEAFF. CDR3 nucleotides: TGCAGCGCTCGGGGAGGGAACACTGAAGCTTTCTTT.

The gene calls are TRBV4-2 and TRBJ2-5; tentative D call: TRBD2 (6 bases). Germline V gene data show CDR1 as LGHNA and CDR2 as YNFKEQ. The CDR3 is 16 amino acids. Trimming removed 4 bases at V and 5 bases at J, with 20 bases between. CDR3 residues: CASSPGESAGGETQYF. For the CDR3, the DNA is TGTGCCAGCAGCCCTGGGGAGAGCGCCGGAGGGGAGACCCAGTACTTC.

The gene calls are TRBV6-4 and TRBJ2-3; the D gene is possibly TRBD1 (6 bases). Trimming pared 0 bases from V and 0 bases from J, leaving 10 bases between. The V gene's germline CDR1 is MRHNA and CDR2 SNTAGT. The CDR3 is 16 residues long. CDR3 sequence reads: CASSDSPGASTDTQYF. In DNA, the CDR3 is TGTGCCAGCAGTGACTCCCCAGGGGCGAGCACAGATACGCAGTATTTT.

The chain combines TRBV11-2 with TRBJ2-7; 8 positions match TRBD1. CDR1 and CDR2 (germline): SGHAT, FQNNGV. The CDR3 runs to 13 residues. J lost 7 bases, V lost 3 bases, and 5 bases had no gene match. This CDR3 is CASSLGQVGEQYF. The DNA for the CDR3 is TGTGCCAGCAGCTTGGGACAGGTGGGAGAGCAGTACTTC. Filled out from reference TRBV11-2 and TRBJ2-7, the complete variable domain reads EAGVAQSPRYKIIEKRQSVAFWCNPISGHATLYWYQQILGQGPKLLIQFQNNGVVDDSQLPKDRFSAERLKGVDSTLKIQPAKLEDSAVYLCASSLGQVGEQYFGPGTRLTVT.

The V call is TRBV5-1, the J call TRBJ1-2; 9 bases fit TRBD1. This CDR3 is 17 amino acids long. After removal of 0 bases from V and 4 bases from J, the junction contained 10 bases not matched to a gene. Per the germline V gene, CDR1 is SGHRS and CDR2 is YFSETQ. CDR3 nucleotide sequence: TGCGCCAGCAGCTTGGCTGTTCGGGACAGGGCGACCTATGGCTACACCTTC. The encoded protein is CASSLAVRDRATYGYTF.

V usage is TRBV7-9 and J usage is TRBJ2-7, with no clear D. V lost 5 bases to trimming and J lost 6 bases, with 11 bases between them. Germline V gene data show CDR1 as SEHNR and CDR2 as FQNEAQ (reference sequence). The CDR3 is made up of 12 amino acids. In DNA, the CDR3 is TGTGCCAGCAGCGAGACTGTGGGCGAGCAGTACTTC. It codes for CASSETVGEQYF.